This T cell receptor (beta chain) was sequenced in a study of CD8 T cells in ankylosing spondylitis. Points from the study as a whole: Certain motif variants had earlier been reported in reactive arthritis synovial fluid and blood. Enrichment of disease-linked clones was reportedly significant in matched ankylosing spondylitis synovial fluid.

Quantitative 5'-RACE with molecular barcodes produced the TCR beta libraries. Using its own MiXCR run on the 5' RACE reads, TCRdb lists one record per CDR3 protein. Here the sample spans approximately 220,000 distinct CDR3 sequences, roughly 26% being singletons. The sample holds many counts of this clonotype. As yet, its antigen is unknown. Germline V gene lookup returns CDR1 SGDLS and CDR2 YYNGEE. The CDR3 consists of 14 residues. Trimming took off 7 bases at V and 5 bases at J, with 18 bases between the two ends. V and J are TRBV9 and TRBJ2-5; D uncertain. The source is a male donor with ankylosing spondylitis or in good health (not recorded which). Sample: blood, either unsorted or a sorted T cell fraction (not recorded which). The CDR3 loop is CASADRVVGETQYF. The CDR3 DNA reads as TGTGCCAGCGCCGATCGGGTAGTGGGCGAGACCCAGTACTTC.